This T cell receptor (beta chain) was retrieved from a study of radiotherapy plus CTLA-4 blockade in lung cancer. Study as a whole: Of the patients, roughly 20% showed objective responses and more than 30% attained disease control. General study points: Some TCR clones had been derived from tumors. These clones expanded in peripheral blood after radiotherapy plus ipilimumab.

Sequencing used immunoSEQ multiplex PCR; TCRdb keeps in-frame clones, though not all of them. This sample has roughly 90,000 clones, with roughly 80% found just once. Germline-derived CDR1 and CDR2 are MNHEY and SMNVEV (reference sequence). The CDR3 loop spans 14 amino acids. The V gene lost 2 bases and the J gene lost 4 bases, with 9 bases spanning the gap. Comments on this clone: Antigen: not known.

The chain recombines TRBV27 with TRBJ1-5, with no clear D. This TCR was sampled from a human donor with non-small cell lung cancer that progressed on radiotherapy plus ipilimumab. The starting material was peripheral blood, obtained from a patient treated with radiotherapy plus ipilimumab. The CDR3 nucleotides are TGTGCCAGCAGTTTAATAGCGGAAAATCAGCCCCAGCATTTT. Translation gives CASSLIAENQPQHF.